The 25 T cell receptor beta chains below come from one sample, sequenced in a study of T-cell memory formation after mild COVID-19. TCRdb independently ran MiXCR on the 5' RACE reads; one entry per CDR3 protein. The sample lists roughly 480,000 distinct CDR3 sequences; around a quarter were seen once. Sequencing input: PBMCs or a T cell subset sorted from them (not recorded which). These receptors came from an adult woman who had mild COVID-19 (a few samples of this study predate the infection). Cell type and time point are not known.

CDR3 DNA: TGTGCCAGCAGCCCAGGGGACAGGGGGTCTGAAGCTTTCTTT. Residues: CASSPGDRGSEAFF. The chain links TRBV3-1 to TRBJ1-1; TRBD1 matches at 11 bases. Germline-derived CDR1 and CDR2 are LGHDT and YNNKEL (reference sequence). Unmatched junction bases numbered 4, after V lost 4 bases and J lost 6 bases. This CDR3 comprises 14 residues.

The chain links TRBV27 to TRBJ1-1; possible D gene TRBD1, 5 bases. Germline CDR1 reads MNHEY; CDR2 reads SMNVEV (reference sequence). V lost 7 bases and J 5 bases, leaving 14 bases between the germline ends. This CDR3 comprises 13 residues. CDR3 DNA: TGTGCCAGCACCAATTCCCGGGGGACTGAAGCTTTCTTT. It specifies CASTNSRGTEAFF.

This chain links TRBV7-2 with TRBJ1-5; D is possibly TRBD1 (5 bases). The CDR3 runs to 15 residues. Trimming pared 4 bases from V and 1 base from J, leaving 11 bases between. The germline CDR1 and CDR2 sequences are SGHTA and FQGNSA. CDR3 in amino acids: CASSSGGWSNQPQHF. The CDR3 region has the DNA TGTGCCAGCAGCTCGGGGGGTTGGAGCAATCAGCCCCAGCATTTT. The entire variable domain, with the rest obtained from reference TRBV7-2 and TRBJ1-5, is as follows: GAGVSQSPSNKVTEKGKDVELRCDPISGHTALYWYRQSLGQGLEFLIYFQGNSAPDKSGLPSDRFSAERTGGSVSTLTIQRTQQEDSAVYLCASSSGGWSNQPQHFGDGTRLSIL.

This clonotype has just a few counts. The chain carries TRBV7-8 and TRBJ2-3, with TRBD2 as a possible D gene (6 bases). CDR3 length: 14 amino acids. CDR1 and CDR2 (germline): SGHVS, FQNEAQ. Trimming took off 5 bases at V and 3 bases at J, with 12 bases between the two ends. Written as DNA, the CDR3 is TGTGCCAGCAGCACGACTAGGTCTACAGATACGCAGTATTTT. This sequence encodes CASSTTRSTDTQYF.

The J gene is TRBJ2-3, the V gene TRBV5-1, with D possibly matching TRBD2 (6 bases). The V and J ends lost 4 bases and 7 bases respectively, with 10 bases between them. Germline CDR1 and CDR2: SGHRS and YFSETQ. The CDR3 runs to 12 residues. This chain's CDR3 is CASSGGTHTQYF. In DNA form, the CDR3 reads TGCGCCAGCAGCGGAGGGACTCATACGCAGTATTTT. Based on the CDR3 plus reference TRBV5-1 and TRBJ2-3, the full variable domain is KAGVTQTPRYLIKTRGQQVTLSCSPISGHRSVSWYQQTPGQGLQFLFEYFSETQRNKGNFPGRFSGRQFSNSRSEMNVSTLELGDSALYLCASSGGTHTQYFGPGTRLTVL.

This rearrangement joins TRBV27 to TRBJ1-5; possible D gene TRBD1, 5 bases. V was cut by 5 bases and J by 5 bases, with 13 bases left in between. The germline gives CDR1 MNHEY, CDR2 SMNVEV (reference sequence). This CDR3 has 14 residues. The CDR3 is CASSKMGGYQPQHF. The CDR3 DNA sequence: TGTGCCAGCAGTAAAATGGGGGGATATCAGCCCCAGCATTTT.

This clonotype was observed a few times. The J gene is TRBJ2-7, the V gene TRBV9, with D perhaps matching TRBD1 (6 bases). Germline-derived CDR1 and CDR2 are SGDLS and YYNGEE. V was clipped by 5 bases and J by 5 bases, with 17 bases between them. The CDR3 runs to 14 residues. The DNA for the CDR3 is TGTGCCAGCAGTACCTCCGGGACACCCCACGAGCAGTACTTC. Protein: CASSTSGTPHEQYF.

V is TRBV4-3 and J is TRBJ2-7; D is unclear. Trimming took off 1 base at V and 5 bases at J, with 15 bases between the two ends. CDR3 length equals 15 residues. The germline CDR1 and CDR2 sequences are LGHNA and YSLEER. The CDR3 here is CASSQGVPLLHEQYF. The CDR3 nucleotides are TGCGCCAGCAGCCAAGGGGTCCCCCTCCTCCACGAGCAGTACTTC.

This clonotype was detected only a few times. The chain joins TRBV21-1 to TRBJ2-3; the table's D call, TRBD1, was not checked against the DNA. TRBV21-1 is shown as a pseudogene. The CDR3 length is 16 residues. CDR3: CASSKARGPFTDTQYF. The CDR3 bases are TGTGCCAGCAGCAAAGCTCGGGGACCTTTCACAGATACGCAGTATTTT.

This clonotype was seen only a few times. The genes are TRBV5-4 and TRBJ1-1; 7 nucleotides match TRBD1. V trimming: 3 bases; J trimming: 1 base; junction bases outside the gene matches: 6. This CDR3 contains 15 residues. CDR1 SGHNT and CDR2 YYREEE come from the germline V gene (reference sequence). CDR3 sequence reads: CASSSTGLGNTEAFF. In DNA, the CDR3 is TGTGCCAGCAGCTCGACAGGGTTGGGGAACACTGAAGCTTTCTTT.

CDR3 in DNA: TGTGCCAGCAGCTTGGGTCGGGTTCAGGTCAATGAGCAGTTCTTC. Amino acid sequence: CASSLGRVQVNEQFF. The rearrangement uses TRBV7-9 and TRBJ2-1; D uncertain. The CDR3 length is 15 residues. Germline V lookup: CDR1 SEHNR, CDR2 FQNEAQ (reference sequence). V dropped 3 bases and J dropped 6 bases, with 15 bases sitting between them. The full variable domain, completed using reference TRBV7-9 and TRBJ2-1, is DTGVSQNPRHKITKRGQNVTFRCDPISEHNRLYWYRQTLGQGPEFLTYFQNEAQLEKSRLLSDRFSAERPKGSFSTLEIQRTEQGDSAMYLCASSLGRVQVNEQFFGPGTRLTVL.

This clonotype was observed a handful of times. The chain employs TRBV7-3 and TRBJ1-6; TRBD1 agrees at 10 bases. This CDR3 spans 17 amino acids. Germline loops: CDR1 SGHTA, CDR2 FQGTGA. Unmatched junction bases numbered 14, after V lost 5 bases and J lost 10 bases. CDR3 amino acids: CASSPPGTGVLFSPLHF. The CDR3 bases are TGTGCCAGCAGCCCCCCCGGGACAGGGGTTCTTTTCTCACCCCTCCACTTT.

V usage is TRBV5-4 and J usage is TRBJ1-4; 9 positions agree with TRBD1. With V trimmed by 4 bases and J by 6 bases, 10 bases remained unmatched. The germline V gene encodes CDR1 SGHNT and CDR2 YYREEE (reference sequence). This CDR3 comprises 16 residues. The CDR3 region has the DNA TGTGCCAGCAGCCCCTCACCGGGACAGGGCGATGAAAAACTGTTTTTT. It is translated as CASSPSPGQGDEKLFF.

This chain connects TRBV12-3 or TRBV12-4 to TRBJ1-1, with no clear D. Deletions cut 3 bases from V and 9 bases from J, with 17 bases between. This CDR3 is 14 amino acids long. CDR3 DNA: TGTGCCAGCAGTTTGAGTTCCGGCCCCCAGAAAGCTTTCTTT. Protein sequence: CASSLSSGPQKAFF.

This clonotype was observed a few times. The rearrangement links TRBV12-3 or TRBV12-4 to TRBJ1-5, with 7 bases matching TRBD1. The CDR3 runs to 14 residues. The V segment lost 5 bases and the J segment 7 bases; nucleotides outside the gene matches: 8. The chain's CDR3 is CASSEQGSGQPQHF. Here the CDR3 DNA reads TGTGCCAGCAGTGAACAGGGGTCCGGGCAGCCCCAGCATTTT.

This sequence joins TRBV6-5 and TRBJ2-2, with 9 bases fitting TRBD2. Germline V gene data show CDR1 as MNHEY and CDR2 as SVGAGI. The CDR3 length is 20 residues. V lost 2 bases, J lost 5 bases, and 18 bases stayed unmatched. The CDR3 loop is CASSYRPGGRVPGFTGELFF. The CDR3, as DNA: TGTGCCAGCAGTTACCGACCTGGCGGGAGGGTTCCGGGATTTACCGGGGAGCTGTTTTTT.

This clonotype was seen more than once but under ten times. This chain links TRBV12-3 or TRBV12-4 with TRBJ2-1; D may be TRBD2 (6 bases). This CDR3 region has 14 residues. V lost 4 bases to trimming and J lost 8 bases, with 15 bases between them. CDR3 nucleotides: TGTGCCAGCAGTTCAAGACTAGTTATTTATGAGCAGTTCTTC. Protein product: CASSSRLVIYEQFF.

The J gene is TRBJ2-5, the V gene TRBV24-1, with TRBD2 as a possible D gene (6 bases). In germline, CDR1 is KGHDR, CDR2 SFDVKD. The CDR3 has 16 amino acids. V lost 3 bases and J lost 5, with 18 bases in between. The CDR3 reads CATSDGGRTVRETQYF. The CDR3 DNA is TGTGCCACCAGTGATGGAGGGAGAACGGTTAGGGAGACCCAGTACTTC.

This clonotype was seen only a few times. The CDR3 spells CSAADRGSQPQHF. The CDR3 bases are TGCAGTGCCGCAGACAGGGGATCCCAGCCCCAGCATTTT. The rearrangement uses TRBV20-1 and TRBJ1-5, with 8 bases matching TRBD1. The V gene's germline CDR1 is DFQATT and CDR2 SNEGSKA (reference sequence). The V and J ends lost 6 bases and 7 bases, in that order; junction bases with no gene match: 8. The CDR3 is made up of 13 amino acids.

This chain connects TRBV7-9 to TRBJ1-2, with D perhaps TRBD1 (5 bases). V dropped 1 base and J dropped 7 bases, with 13 bases sitting between them. The CDR3 sequence is 14 residues long. The germline CDR1 and CDR2 sequences are SEHNR and FQNEAQ (reference sequence). The CDR3 DNA follows: TGTGCCAGCAGCTTAGGATCGGGGGATGGTGGCTACACCTTC. Translating it yields CASSLGSGDGGYTF.

This clonotype has a handful of counts. The rearrangement links TRBV4-2 to TRBJ2-3; D is perhaps TRBD2 (6 bases). The CDR3 covers 16 residues. Looked up from germline, CDR1 is LGHNA and CDR2 is YNFKEQ. The V and J ends lost 4 bases and 5 bases respectively, with 19 bases between them. The DNA for the CDR3 is TGTGCCAGCAGCCCCCGGGCGGGACGGGCACAAGATACGCAGTATTTT. Its protein is CASSPRAGRAQDTQYF.

The rearrangement joins TRBV12-3 or TRBV12-4 to TRBJ1-5, with D perhaps TRBD1 (5 bases). CDR3 length: 16 amino acids. Trimming removed 3 bases at V and 4 bases at J, with 16 bases between. The CDR3 nucleotides are TGTGCCAGCAGTTTCGGCGGACAAATACAAAATCAGCCCCAGCATTTT. Translation gives CASSFGGQIQNQPQHF.

The CDR3 loop reads CSPTRLNTEAFF. In DNA form, the CDR3 reads TGCAGCCCCACCCGGTTGAACACTGAAGCTTTCTTT. The V and J genes are TRBV29-1 and TRBJ1-1; D is undetermined. The CDR3 length is 12 residues. Germline assignment: CDR1 SQVTM and CDR2 ANQGSEA. The V and J ends lost 8 bases and 0 bases respectively, with 10 bases between them. Together with reference TRBV29-1 and TRBJ1-1, the CDR3 gives the full variable domain: SAVISQKPSRDICQRGTSLTIQCQVDSQVTMMFWYRQQPGQSLTLIATANQGSEATYESGFVIDKFPISRPNLTFSTLTVSNMSPEDSSIYLCSPTRLNTEAFFGQGTRLTVV.

This clonotype has only a few counts. The V and J genes are TRBV18 and TRBJ2-3, with TRBD2 identical over 10 bases. This CDR3 spans 15 amino acids. The V and J ends lost 3 bases and 6 bases, in that order; junction bases with no gene match: 6. Germline V gene lookup returns CDR1 KGHSH and CDR2 LQKENI. The CDR3 sequence is CASSPQRGGVDTQYF. The CDR3 nucleotides read TGTGCCAGCTCACCCCAGCGGGGGGGCGTTGATACGCAGTATTTT.

This clonotype has just a few counts. The V gene is TRBV7-6, the J gene TRBJ1-2; 10 bases map to TRBD1. V lost 0 bases to trimming and J lost 4 bases; unmatched junction nucleotides: 11. The CDR3 spans 18 residues. From germline, CDR1 is SGHVS and CDR2 FNYEAQ. The CDR3: CASSLAAGTGDWGYGYTF. In DNA, the CDR3 is TGTGCCAGCAGCTTAGCCGCCGGGACAGGGGACTGGGGCTATGGCTACACCTTC. Combining the CDR3 with reference TRBV7-6 and TRBJ1-2 gives the whole variable domain GAGVSQSPRYKVTKRGQDVALRCDPISGHVSLYWYRQALGQGPEFLTYFNYEAQQDKSGLPNDRFSAERPEGSISTLTIQRTEQRDSAMYRCASSLAAGTGDWGYGYTFGSGTRLTVV.